This T cell receptor beta chain was profiled in a study of human T cells and chemical hapten exposure. Overall study: Patch tests containing 0.01% DPC, applied to the upper back, were read at 6 days. Study-wide results and limits: PT1 expanded TCR counts correlated positively with patch test score.

Regarding time point: patch test 2, 6 weeks after DPC sensitization. Specified treatment: therapeutic diphenylcyclopropenone sensitization with weekly scalp DPC. Blood collection took place prior to placing each patch test. The study drew its donors from alopecia patients who were 18 to 70 years old and suitable for DPC. This clonotype was seen a handful of times. Its specificity is unknown. Germline V lookup: CDR1 MNHEY, CDR2 SVGEGT. The length of the CDR3 is 13 residues. V was trimmed by 2 bases and J by 2 bases, leaving 5 bases between them. TCRdb reprocessed the RACE reads with MiXCR, giving one entry per CDR3 protein. The sample has some 350,000 distinct CDR3 sequences, around 6% seen once.

This TCR was recovered from a woman aged 18 to 35 with alopecia areata. Some clones in this sample may be carry-over from other donors' samples. This sequence joins TRBV6-2 or TRBV6-3 and TRBJ2-3; no firm D call. The material was whole blood, obtained in connection with sensitization to the hapten diphenylcyclopropenone (DPC). The CDR3 sequence is CASSYRATDTQYF. DNA for the CDR3: TGTGCCAGCAGTTACCGGGCCACAGATACGCAGTATTTT.